These T cell receptor beta chains were read from a single sample in a study of early T cells in non-severe SARS-CoV-2 infection. One entry per CDR3 protein results from TCRdb running MiXCR on the 5' RACE reads. Among some 110,000 distinct CDR3 sequences listed, just under 15% were seen once. What was sequenced was whole blood. These receptor sequences come from an adult who was a healthcare worker with PCR-confirmed SARS-CoV-2 infection or an uninfected control (not recorded which). Both conserved end residues are part of each CDR3. Fields, in order: CDR3 length, clone size, V gene, J gene, D gene, CDR3 DNA, CDR3 protein. D genes are given only for firm matches. Size is omitted from some rows. Given values are once, few, many or a class for expanded clones.

length: 12
size: few
V: TRBV6-6
J: TRBJ1-1
D: .
DNA: TGTGCCAGCAGTTACTCATCCACTGAAGCTTTCTTT
CDR3: CASSYSSTEAFF

length: 14
size: .
V: TRBV12-3/TRBV12-4
J: TRBJ1-1
D: .
DNA: TGTGCCAGCAGTTGGGTCGGGACGAACACTGAAGCTTTCTTT
CDR3: CASSWVGTNTEAFF

length: 12
size: few
V: TRBV3-1
J: TRBJ2-2
D: .
DNA: TGTGCCAGCAGCAAAGGCAGCGGGGAGCTGTTTTTT
CDR3: CASSKGSGELFF

length: 14
size: many
V: TRBV6-2/TRBV6-3
J: TRBJ2-6
D: .
DNA: TGTGCCAGCACCCAAATCTCTGGGGCCAACGTCCTGACTTTC
CDR3: CASTQISGANVLTF

length: 13
size: .
V: TRBV10-3
J: TRBJ1-1
D: .
DNA: TGTGCCATCAGTGAGAAGGGGGACACTGAAGCTTTCTTT
CDR3: CAISEKGDTEAFF

length: 13
size: .
V: TRBV5-1
J: TRBJ1-4
D: .
DNA: TGCGCCAGCAGCTTGGCGACGGACGAAAAACTGTTTTTT
CDR3: CASSLATDEKLFF

length: 15
size: .
V: TRBV7-9
J: TRBJ1-2
D: TRBD1
DNA: TGTGCCAGCAGCGGAGGACAGGGGGCCAACTATGGCTACACCTTC
CDR3: CASSGGQGANYGYTF

length: 10
size: .
V: TRBV20-1
J: TRBJ2-7
D: TRBD2
DNA: TGCAGTGCGGCGGGGGTCGAGCAGTACTTC
CDR3: CSAAGVEQYF

length: 15
size: many
V: TRBV18
J: TRBJ1-2
D: TRBD1
DNA: TGTGCCAGCTCACCGGGACAGGGGTCCAACTATGGCTACACCTTC
CDR3: CASSPGQGSNYGYTF

length: 15
size: few
V: TRBV7-3
J: TRBJ2-2
D: .
DNA: TGTGCCAGCAGCCCGTTTTCAGGAGGGACCGGGGAGCTGTTTTTT
CDR3: CASSPFSGGTGELFF

length: 17
size: many
V: TRBV12-3/TRBV12-4
J: TRBJ2-4
D: TRBD1
DNA: TGTGCCAGCAGTTTGGGGACAGGGGGCTTTTGGGGAAACATTCAGTACTTC
CDR3: CASSLGTGGFWGNIQYF

length: 14
size: few
V: TRBV20-1
J: TRBJ2-5
D: .
DNA: TGCAGTGCTAGAGATTGGGGCAGGCAAGAGACCCAGTACTTC
CDR3: CSARDWGRQETQYF

length: 15
size: .
V: TRBV7-9
J: TRBJ2-3
D: .
DNA: TGTGCCAGCAGCTTAAACGGGCTCTTCACAGATACGCAGTATTTT
CDR3: CASSLNGLFTDTQYF

length: 15
size: .
V: TRBV20-1
J: TRBJ2-2
D: TRBD2
DNA: TGCAGTGCTAGAGACGGGGGGGACTACACCGGGGAGCTGTTTTTT
CDR3: CSARDGGDYTGELFF

length: 13
size: few
V: TRBV5-6
J: TRBJ1-1
D: .
DNA: TGTGCCAGCAGTCGAGACGAGAACACTGAAGCTTTCTTT
CDR3: CASSRDENTEAFF

length: 15
size: .
V: TRBV4-1
J: TRBJ2-1
D: .
DNA: TGCGCCAGCAGCCATATATTAAAAGGGTACAATGAGCAGTTCTTC
CDR3: CASSHILKGYNEQFF

length: 14
size: .
V: TRBV12-5
J: TRBJ2-5
D: .
DNA: TGTGCTAGTGGTTTGTTATTGGGGCGTGAGACCCAGTACTTC
CDR3: CASGLLLGRETQYF

length: 12
size: .
V: TRBV5-1
J: TRBJ2-5
D: .
DNA: TGCGCCAGCAGCTTTCAGGGCGAGACCCAGTACTTC
CDR3: CASSFQGETQYF

length: 13
size: .
V: TRBV7-9
J: TRBJ1-1
D: TRBD1
DNA: TGTGCCAGCAGCACAGGGGTTCGCACTGAAGCTTTCTTT
CDR3: CASSTGVRTEAFF

length: 14
size: few
V: TRBV30
J: TRBJ2-1
D: .
DNA: TGTGCCTGGAGTCTGGGGACGGAGAACAATGAGCAGTTCTTC
CDR3: CAWSLGTENNEQFF

length: 14
size: few
V: TRBV19
J: TRBJ1-4
D: .
DNA: TGTGCCAGTAGTGCCAGGGGATCTGGTGAAAAACTGTTTTTT
CDR3: CASSARGSGEKLFF

length: 13
size: many
V: TRBV12-3/TRBV12-4
J: TRBJ1-1
D: .
DNA: TGTGCCAGCAGTACCTACAGTGACACTGAAGCTTTCTTT
CDR3: CASSTYSDTEAFF

length: 15
size: few
V: TRBV2
J: TRBJ1-5
D: .
DNA: TGTGCCAGCAGCGACCTGACAGGTAGCAATCAGCCCCAGCATTTT
CDR3: CASSDLTGSNQPQHF

length: 13
size: .
V: TRBV7-9
J: TRBJ1-2
D: TRBD1
DNA: TGTGCCAGCAGTCGACCAGGGGGCTATGGCTACACCTTC
CDR3: CASSRPGGYGYTF

length: 14
size: .
V: TRBV29-1
J: TRBJ2-6
D: .
DNA: TGCAGCGTTGCGGAGAACTCTGGGGCCAACGTCCTGACTTTC
CDR3: CSVAENSGANVLTF

length: 15
size: few
V: TRBV12-5
J: TRBJ2-1
D: .
DNA: TGTGCTAGTGGCTCGACTAGTTCCGCCTACAATGAGCAGTTCTTC
CDR3: CASGSTSSAYNEQFF

length: 14
size: many
V: TRBV6-5
J: TRBJ1-6
D: .
DNA: TGTGCCAGCAGTCCAGGACAGCGGAATTCACCCCTCCACTTT
CDR3: CASSPGQRNSPLHF

length: 15
size: many
V: TRBV7-8
J: TRBJ2-2
D: .
DNA: TGTGCCAGCAGCTTAGCATCGCCGAACACCGGGGAGCTGTTTTTT
CDR3: CASSLASPNTGELFF

length: 15
size: many
V: TRBV18
J: TRBJ2-7
D: TRBD1
DNA: TGTGCCAGCTCTCTAGGACAGGGGGTCTCCTACGAGCAGTACTTC
CDR3: CASSLGQGVSYEQYF

length: 15
size: .
V: TRBV18
J: TRBJ1-1
D: .
DNA: TGTGCCAGCTCTGAAATCAACAGGCCGAACACTGAAGCTTTCTTT
CDR3: CASSEINRPNTEAFF

length: 13
size: few
V: TRBV12-3/TRBV12-4
J: TRBJ1-5
D: .
DNA: TGTGCCAGCAGTTTAACTCAAAATCAGCCCCAGCATTTT
CDR3: CASSLTQNQPQHF

length: 13
size: few
V: TRBV25-1
J: TRBJ2-1
D: TRBD1
DNA: TGTGCCAGCAGGGGACAGGGGGTCGGTGAGCAGTTCTTC
CDR3: CASRGQGVGEQFF

length: 14
size: few
V: TRBV7-3
J: TRBJ2-1
D: .
DNA: TGTGCCAGCAGCTTATTGGGATTGGGGAATGAGCAGTTCTTC
CDR3: CASSLLGLGNEQFF

length: 17
size: many
V: TRBV11-2
J: TRBJ2-2
D: .
DNA: TGTGCCAGCAGTTACCGACCAGGGACCTTCACGGCCGGGGAGCTGTTTTTT
CDR3: CASSYRPGTFTAGELFF

length: 16
size: .
V: TRBV18
J: TRBJ1-4
D: TRBD1
DNA: TGTGCCAGCTCGCCAGACAGGGCGTCAACTAATGAAAAACTGTTTTTT
CDR3: CASSPDRASTNEKLFF

length: 13
size: medium-sized
V: TRBV10-1
J: TRBJ2-7
D: TRBD1
DNA: TGCGCCAGCAGTGACCCTGACAGGGACGAGCAGTACTTC
CDR3: CASSDPDRDEQYF